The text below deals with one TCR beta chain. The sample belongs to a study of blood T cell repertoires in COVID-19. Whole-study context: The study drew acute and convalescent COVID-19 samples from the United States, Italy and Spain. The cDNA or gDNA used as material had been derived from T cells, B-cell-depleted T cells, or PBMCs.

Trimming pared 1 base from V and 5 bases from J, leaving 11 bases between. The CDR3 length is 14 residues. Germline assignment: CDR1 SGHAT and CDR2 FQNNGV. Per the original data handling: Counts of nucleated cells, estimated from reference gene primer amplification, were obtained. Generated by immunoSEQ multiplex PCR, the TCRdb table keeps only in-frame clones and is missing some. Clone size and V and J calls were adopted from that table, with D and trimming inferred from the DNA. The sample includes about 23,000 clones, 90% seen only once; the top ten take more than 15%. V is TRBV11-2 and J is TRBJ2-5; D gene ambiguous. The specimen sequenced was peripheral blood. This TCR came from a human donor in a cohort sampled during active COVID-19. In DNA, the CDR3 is TGTGCCAGCAGCTTAGGGGCCAAGTGGGAGACCCAGTACTTC. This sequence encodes CASSLGAKWETQYF.